What follows describes a single T cell receptor beta chain. What it recognizes is unknown. The junction departs from the called germline gene at one end, perhaps through a read error. Bulk TCR library preparation followed previously described methods with listed TCR primers. Each CDR3 protein gets one entry after TCRdb re-called the PCR reads with MiXCR. The profile shows about 640,000 distinct CDR3 sequences, 15% to 20% of them singletons. These data come from a study of molecular identifiers for immune sequencing clone quantification. Study as a whole: Replicate RNA from about 19,000 or 110,000 naive CD8 T cells formed five aliquots; four were sequenced. Study-level findings and limits: For effector cells, clones above 20 RNA copies held over 99% of molecules; for naive cells, under 1%.

In germline, CDR1 is LNHDA, CDR2 SQIVND (reference sequence). The CDR3 is 13 residues long. The sample was naive CD8+ T cells from blood, with Jurkat cell RNA spiked in. The subset is: FACS-sorted CD8+CD4-CCR7+CD45RA+ naive T cells. The rearrangement links TRBV19 to TRBJ2-7; D possibly corresponds to TRBD2 (5 bases). This receptor was obtained from a human donor in good health. Some libraries in this study had Jurkat cell RNA spiked in. The chain's CDR3 is CASSIASGYERYF. Here the CDR3 DNA reads TGTGCCAGTAGTATAGCCAGCGGTTACGAGCGGTACTTC.